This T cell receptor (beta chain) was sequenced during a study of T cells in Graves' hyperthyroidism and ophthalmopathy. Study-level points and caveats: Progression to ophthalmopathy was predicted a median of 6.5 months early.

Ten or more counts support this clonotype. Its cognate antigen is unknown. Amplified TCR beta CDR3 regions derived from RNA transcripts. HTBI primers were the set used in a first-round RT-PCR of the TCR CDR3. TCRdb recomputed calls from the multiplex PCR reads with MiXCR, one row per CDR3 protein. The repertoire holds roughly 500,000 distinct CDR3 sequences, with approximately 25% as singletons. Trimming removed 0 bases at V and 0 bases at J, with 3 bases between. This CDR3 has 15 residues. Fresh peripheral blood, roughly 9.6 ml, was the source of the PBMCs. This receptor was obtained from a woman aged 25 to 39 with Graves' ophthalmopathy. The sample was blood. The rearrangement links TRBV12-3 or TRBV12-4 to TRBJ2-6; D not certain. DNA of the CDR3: TGTGCCAGCAGTTTAGCGGGCTCTGGGGCCAACGTCCTGACTTTC. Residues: CASSLAGSGANVLTF.